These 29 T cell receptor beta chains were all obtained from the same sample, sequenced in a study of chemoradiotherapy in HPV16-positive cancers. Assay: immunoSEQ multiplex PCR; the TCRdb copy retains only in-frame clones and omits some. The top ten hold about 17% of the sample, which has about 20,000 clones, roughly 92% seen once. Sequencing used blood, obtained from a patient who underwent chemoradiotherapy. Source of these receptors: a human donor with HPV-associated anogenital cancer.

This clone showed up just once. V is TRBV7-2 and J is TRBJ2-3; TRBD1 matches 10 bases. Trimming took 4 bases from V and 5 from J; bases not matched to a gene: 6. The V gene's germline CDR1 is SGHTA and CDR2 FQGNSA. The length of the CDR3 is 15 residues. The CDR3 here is CASSSVGQGVDTQYF. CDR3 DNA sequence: TGTGCCAGCAGCTCGGTTGGACAGGGGGTAGATACGCAGTATTTT.

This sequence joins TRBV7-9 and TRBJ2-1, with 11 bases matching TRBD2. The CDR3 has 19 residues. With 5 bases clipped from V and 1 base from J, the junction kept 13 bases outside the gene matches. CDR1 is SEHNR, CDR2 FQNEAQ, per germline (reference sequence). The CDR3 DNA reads TGTGCCAGCAGCATGCCGGTACTAGCGGGAGTTAGTTCCTACAATGAGCAGTTCTTC. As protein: CASSMPVLAGVSSYNEQFF.

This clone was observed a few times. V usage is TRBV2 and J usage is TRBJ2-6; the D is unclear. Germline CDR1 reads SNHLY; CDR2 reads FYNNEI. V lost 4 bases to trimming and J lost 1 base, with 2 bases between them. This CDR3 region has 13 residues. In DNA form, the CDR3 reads TGTGCCAGCAGTGGGTCTGGGGCCAACGTCCTGACTTTC. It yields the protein CASSGSGANVLTF.

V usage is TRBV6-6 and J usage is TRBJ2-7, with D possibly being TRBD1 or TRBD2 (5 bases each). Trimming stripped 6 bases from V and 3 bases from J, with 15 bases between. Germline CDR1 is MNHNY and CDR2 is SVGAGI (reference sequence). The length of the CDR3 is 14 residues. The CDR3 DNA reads TGTGCCAGCAGAAACCACCGGGACGGCTACGAGCAGTACTTC. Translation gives CASRNHRDGYEQYF.

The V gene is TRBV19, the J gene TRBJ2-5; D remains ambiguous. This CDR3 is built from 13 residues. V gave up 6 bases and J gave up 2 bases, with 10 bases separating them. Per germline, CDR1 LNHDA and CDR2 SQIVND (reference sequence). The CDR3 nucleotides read TGTGCCAGTAGGAACACCGTACAAGAGACCCAGTACTTC. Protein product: CASRNTVQETQYF.

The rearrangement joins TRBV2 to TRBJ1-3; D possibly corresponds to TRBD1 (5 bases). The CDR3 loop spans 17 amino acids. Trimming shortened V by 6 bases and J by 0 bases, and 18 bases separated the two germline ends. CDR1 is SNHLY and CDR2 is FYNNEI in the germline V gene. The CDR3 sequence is CASSQGHLRLSGNTIYF. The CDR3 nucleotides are TGTGCCAGCAGCCAAGGACACCTACGACTCTCTGGAAACACCATATATTTT. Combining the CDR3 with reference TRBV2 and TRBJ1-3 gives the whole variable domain EPEVTQTPSHQVTQMGQEVILRCVPISNHLYFYWYRQILGQKVEFLVSFYNNEISEKSEIFDDQFSVERPDGSNFTLKIRSTKLEDSAMYFCASSQGHLRLSGNTIYFGEGSWLTVV.

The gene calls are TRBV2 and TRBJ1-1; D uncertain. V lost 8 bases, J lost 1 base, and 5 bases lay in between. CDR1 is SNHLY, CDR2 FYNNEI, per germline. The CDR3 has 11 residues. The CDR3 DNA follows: TGTGCCAGCGGTGGGAACACTGAAGCTTTCTTT. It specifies CASGGNTEAFF. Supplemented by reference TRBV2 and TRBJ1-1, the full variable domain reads EPEVTQTPSHQVTQMGQEVILRCVPISNHLYFYWYRQILGQKVEFLVSFYNNEISEKSEIFDDQFSVERPDGSNFTLKIRSTKLEDSAMYFCASGGNTEAFFGQGTRLTVV.

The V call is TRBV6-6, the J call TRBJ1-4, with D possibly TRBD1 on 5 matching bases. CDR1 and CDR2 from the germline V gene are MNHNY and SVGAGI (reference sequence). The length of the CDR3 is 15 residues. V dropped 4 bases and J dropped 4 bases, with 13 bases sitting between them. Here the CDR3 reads CASSSYGDLNEKLFF. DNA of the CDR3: TGTGCCAGCAGTTCCTACGGGGACCTTAATGAAAAACTGTTTTTT.

The DNA for the CDR3 is TGCGCCAGCAGCCAAGCTCGGGGGGAGGAGAACACCTTC. This translates into CASSQARGEENTF. J is TRBJ1-2 and V is TRBV4-1; D possibly corresponds to TRBD1 (5 bases). Germline CDR1 is MGHRA and CDR2 is YSYEKL. This CDR3 has 13 amino acids. Trimming took 1 base from V and 12 from J, leaving 15 bases between them.

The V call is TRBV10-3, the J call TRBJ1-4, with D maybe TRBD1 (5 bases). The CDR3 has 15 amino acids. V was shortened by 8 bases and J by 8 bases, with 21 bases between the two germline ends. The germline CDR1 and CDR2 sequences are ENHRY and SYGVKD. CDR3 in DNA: TGTGCCATCGCAGCCGGGGGGTCCTTAAAGGAAAAACTGTTTTTT. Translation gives CAIAAGGSLKEKLFF.

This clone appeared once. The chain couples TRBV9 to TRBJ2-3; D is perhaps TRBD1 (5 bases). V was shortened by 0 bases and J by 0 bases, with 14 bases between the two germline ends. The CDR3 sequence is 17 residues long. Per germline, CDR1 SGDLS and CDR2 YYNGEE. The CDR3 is CASSVGRQGVSTDTQYF. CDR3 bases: TGTGCCAGCAGCGTAGGGCGTCAGGGTGTTAGCACAGATACGCAGTATTTT.

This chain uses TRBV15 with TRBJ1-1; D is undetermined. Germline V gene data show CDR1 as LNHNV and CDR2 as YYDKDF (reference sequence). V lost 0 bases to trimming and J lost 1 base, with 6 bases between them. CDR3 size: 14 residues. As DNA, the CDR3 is TGTGCCACCAGCAGAGAGAGGGAGAACACTGAAGCTTTCTTT. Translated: CATSRERENTEAFF.

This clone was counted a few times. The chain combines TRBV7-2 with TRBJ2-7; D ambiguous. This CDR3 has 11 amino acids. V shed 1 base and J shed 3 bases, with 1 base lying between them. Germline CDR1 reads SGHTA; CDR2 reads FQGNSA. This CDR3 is CASSLVYEQYF. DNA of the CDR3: TGTGCCAGCAGCTTAGTCTACGAGCAGTACTTC.

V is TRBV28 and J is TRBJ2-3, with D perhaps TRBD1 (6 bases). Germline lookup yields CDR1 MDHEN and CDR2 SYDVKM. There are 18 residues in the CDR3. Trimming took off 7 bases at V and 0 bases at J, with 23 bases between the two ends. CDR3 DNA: TGTGCCAGCATCCCCTCAGGGGCAGGGAAATTTAGCACAGATACGCAGTATTTT. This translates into CASIPSGAGKFSTDTQYF.

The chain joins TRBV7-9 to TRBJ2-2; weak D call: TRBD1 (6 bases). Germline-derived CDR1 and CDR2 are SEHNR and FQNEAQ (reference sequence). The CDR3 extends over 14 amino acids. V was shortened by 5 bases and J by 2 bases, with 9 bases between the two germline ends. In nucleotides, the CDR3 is TGTGCCAGCAGCAGGGACACAAACACCGGGGAGCTGTTTTTT. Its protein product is CASSRDTNTGELFF. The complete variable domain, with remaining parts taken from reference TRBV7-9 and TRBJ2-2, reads DTGVSQNPRHKITKRGQNVTFRCDPISEHNRLYWYRQTLGQGPEFLTYFQNEAQLEKSRLLSDRFSAERPKGSFSTLEIQRTEQGDSAMYLCASSRDTNTGELFFGEGSRLTVL.

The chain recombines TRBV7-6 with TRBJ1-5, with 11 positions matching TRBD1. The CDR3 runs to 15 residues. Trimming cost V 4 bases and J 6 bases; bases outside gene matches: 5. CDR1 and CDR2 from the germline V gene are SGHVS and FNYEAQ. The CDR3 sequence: CASSSGQGAFQPQHF. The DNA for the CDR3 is TGTGCCAGCAGCTCCGGACAGGGGGCTTTTCAGCCCCAGCATTTT.

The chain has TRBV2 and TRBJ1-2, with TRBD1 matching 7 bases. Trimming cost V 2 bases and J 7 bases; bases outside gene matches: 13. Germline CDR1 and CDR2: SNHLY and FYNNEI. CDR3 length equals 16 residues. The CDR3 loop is CASSESPHHRGGGYTF. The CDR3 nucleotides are TGTGCCAGCAGTGAATCGCCCCACCACAGGGGAGGTGGCTACACCTTC.

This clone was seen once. The CDR3 sequence: CANRGGQLCGYTF. The CDR3 nucleotides are TGCGCCAACCGAGGGGGGCAGTTGTGTGGCTACACCTTC. This chain uses TRBV4-1 with TRBJ1-2; tentative D call: TRBD1 (6 bases). Germline loops: CDR1 MGHRA, CDR2 YSYEKL. Trimming left V 10 bases short and J 7 bases short, with 19 bases between. The CDR3 is 13 residues long.

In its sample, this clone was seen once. CDR3 sequence (DNA): TGTGCCAGTAGGCCGGGACAAATTAACAATGAGCAGTTCTTC. Its protein product is CASRPGQINNEQFF. V and J are TRBV19 and TRBJ2-1, with D possibly matching TRBD1 (6 bases). The CDR3 spans 14 residues. Germline V CDR1 and CDR2: LNHDA, SQIVND (reference sequence). V lost 6 bases and J 5 bases, leaving 14 bases between the germline ends.

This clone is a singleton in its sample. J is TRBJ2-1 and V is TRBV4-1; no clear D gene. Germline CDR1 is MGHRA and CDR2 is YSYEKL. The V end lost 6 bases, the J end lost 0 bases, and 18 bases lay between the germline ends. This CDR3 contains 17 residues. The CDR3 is CASRTGEASSSYNEQFF. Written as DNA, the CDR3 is TGCGCCAGCAGGACGGGCGAGGCGAGTAGCTCCTACAATGAGCAGTTCTTC.

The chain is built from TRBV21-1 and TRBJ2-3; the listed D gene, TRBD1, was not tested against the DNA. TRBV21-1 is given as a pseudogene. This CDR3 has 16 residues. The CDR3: CASSKVVQDGTDTQYF. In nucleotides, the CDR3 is TGTGCCAGCAGCAAAGTAGTACAGGACGGCACAGATACGCAGTATTTT.

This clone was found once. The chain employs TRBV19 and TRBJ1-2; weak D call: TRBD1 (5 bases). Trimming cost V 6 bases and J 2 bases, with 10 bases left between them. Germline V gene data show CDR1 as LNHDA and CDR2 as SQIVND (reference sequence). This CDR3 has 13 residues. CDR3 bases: TGTGCCAGTAGGGGGACGGCAAACTATGGCTACACCTTC. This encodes CASRGTANYGYTF.

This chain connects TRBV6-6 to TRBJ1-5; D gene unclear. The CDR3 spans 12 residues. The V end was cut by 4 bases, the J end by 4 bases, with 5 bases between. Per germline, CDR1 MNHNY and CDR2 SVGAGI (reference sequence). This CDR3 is CASSLENQPQHF. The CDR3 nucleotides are TGTGCCAGCAGTTTAGAGAATCAGCCCCAGCATTTT.

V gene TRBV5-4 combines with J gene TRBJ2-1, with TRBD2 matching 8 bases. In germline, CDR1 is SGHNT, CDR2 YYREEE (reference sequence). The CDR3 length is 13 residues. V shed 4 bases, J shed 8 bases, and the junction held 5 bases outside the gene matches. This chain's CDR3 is CASSRTSMDEQFF. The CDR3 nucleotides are TGTGCCAGCAGCCGGACTAGCATGGATGAGCAGTTCTTC.

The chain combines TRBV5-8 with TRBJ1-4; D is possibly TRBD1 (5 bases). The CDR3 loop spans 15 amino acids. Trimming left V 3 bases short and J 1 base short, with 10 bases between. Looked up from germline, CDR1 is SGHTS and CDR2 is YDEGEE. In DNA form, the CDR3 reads TGTGCCAGCAGCTCCACGACAGTAACTAATGAAAAACTGTTTTTT. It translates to CASSSTTVTNEKLFF.

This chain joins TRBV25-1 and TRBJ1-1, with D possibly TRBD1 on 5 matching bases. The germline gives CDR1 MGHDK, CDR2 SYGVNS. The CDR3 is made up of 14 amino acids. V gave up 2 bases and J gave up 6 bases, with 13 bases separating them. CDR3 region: CASSENWGSSEAFF. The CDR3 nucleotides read TGTGCCAGCAGTGAAAATTGGGGCTCCTCTGAAGCTTTCTTT.

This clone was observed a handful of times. CDR3 coding DNA: TGTGCCAGCAGTTACTCGGGGGAGGGGGGCACAGATACGCAGTATTTT. Amino acid sequence: CASSYSGEGGTDTQYF. The chain couples TRBV6-6 to TRBJ2-3; a possible D gene is TRBD2 (7 bases). The V and J ends lost 0 bases and 1 base respectively, with 11 bases between them. This CDR3 is built from 16 residues. Per the germline V gene, CDR1 is MNHNY and CDR2 is SVGAGI (reference sequence).

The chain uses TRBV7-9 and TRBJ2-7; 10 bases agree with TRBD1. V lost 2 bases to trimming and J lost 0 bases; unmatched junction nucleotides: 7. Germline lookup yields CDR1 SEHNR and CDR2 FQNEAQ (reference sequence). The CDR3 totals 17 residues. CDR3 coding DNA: TGTGCCAGCAGCTTAAGGAAAGGGACAGGGGTCTCCTACGAGCAGTACTTC. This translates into CASSLRKGTGVSYEQYF. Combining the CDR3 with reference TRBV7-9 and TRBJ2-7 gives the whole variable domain DTGVSQNPRHKITKRGQNVTFRCDPISEHNRLYWYRQTLGQGPEFLTYFQNEAQLEKSRLLSDRFSAERPKGSFSTLEIQRTEQGDSAMYLCASSLRKGTGVSYEQYFGPGTRLTVT.

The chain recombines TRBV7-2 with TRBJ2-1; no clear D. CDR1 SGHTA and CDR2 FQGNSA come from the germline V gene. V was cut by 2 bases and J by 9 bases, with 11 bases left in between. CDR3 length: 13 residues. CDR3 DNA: TGTGCCAGCAGCTTACCTCCCCCGGGTGAGCAGTTCTTC. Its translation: CASSLPPPGEQFF.